The 13 T cell receptor beta chains presented below share a single source sample, sequenced in a study of shared clonotypes between healthy human individuals. Assay used: immunoSEQ multiplex PCR; TCRdb lists only in-frame clones, some missing. This sample has over a million clones, with approximately 98.5% found just once. The sequenced material came from naive CD4+ T cells sorted from blood. Specified subset: CD45RA+ positively selected. The receptors originated from a man younger than 45 in good health.

This chain connects TRBV25-1 to TRBJ2-7, with 8 nucleotides matching TRBD1. The J segment lost 2 bases and the V segment lost 5 bases, leaving 8 bases of the junction unmatched. This CDR3 spans 15 amino acids. In germline, CDR1 is MGHDK, CDR2 SYGVNS. The CDR3 region is CASSSIETGAYEQYF. For the CDR3, the DNA is TGTGCCAGCAGTTCTATTGAGACAGGGGCCTACGAGCAGTACTTC.

The rearrangement joins TRBV7-9 to TRBJ1-2; D uncertain. This CDR3 is 16 amino acids long. Germline V gives CDR1 SEHNR, CDR2 FQNEAQ (reference sequence). V was trimmed by 4 bases and J by 2 bases, leaving 17 bases between them. The DNA for the CDR3 is TGTGCCAGCAGCTCCGGACCTTCTCGGCGGAACTATGGCTACACCTTC. This encodes CASSSGPSRRNYGYTF.

This clone occurred once. The chain recombines TRBV10-3 with TRBJ1-3, with TRBD1 matching over 8 bases. In germline, CDR1 is ENHRY, CDR2 SYGVKD. This CDR3 spans 13 amino acids. V shed 10 bases and J 0 bases; nucleotides not matched to a gene: 2. For the CDR3, the DNA is TGTGCCACCGGGACAGGCTCTGGAAACACCATATATTTT. It codes for CATGTGSGNTIYF.

Only one count was recorded for this clone. The genes are TRBV5-4 and TRBJ2-7; 10 nucleotides agree with TRBD2. CDR3 size: 13 residues. J lost 7 bases, V lost 4 bases, and 5 bases had no gene match. Germline V gene sequence: CDR1 SGHNT, CDR2 YYREEE (reference sequence). The DNA for the CDR3 is TGTGCCAGCAGCGTAGGACTAGCGGATGAGCAGTACTTC. It is translated as CASSVGLADEQYF. The complete variable domain, with remaining parts taken from reference TRBV5-4 and TRBJ2-7, reads ETGVTQSPTHLIKTRGQQVTLRCSSQSGHNTVSWYQQALGQGPQFIFQYYREEENGRGNFPPRFSGLQFPNYSSELNVNALELDDSALYLCASSVGLADEQYFGPGTRLTVT.

The J gene is TRBJ2-6, the V gene TRBV28; no clear D. Per germline, CDR1 MDHEN and CDR2 SYDVKM. With 3 bases removed from V and 0 bases from J, the gap between germline ends came to 9 bases. The CDR3 extends over 16 amino acids. The CDR3 sequence: CASSLGRVSGANVLTF. In nucleotides, the CDR3 is TGTGCCAGCAGTTTGGGTAGGGTCTCTGGGGCCAACGTCCTGACTTTC.

The chain has TRBV5-6 and TRBJ2-7, with D perhaps being TRBD1 or TRBD2 (5 bases each). The CDR3 has 14 amino acids. Germline V gene sequence: CDR1 SGHDT, CDR2 YYEEEE. The V end was cut by 5 bases, the J end by 3 bases, with 15 bases between. The CDR3 sequence is CASRYRDHNYEQYF. The CDR3 bases are TGTGCCAGCAGATACCGGGACCATAACTACGAGCAGTACTTC.

This rearrangement joins TRBV27 to TRBJ2-3; D gene unclear. The CDR3 is made up of 10 amino acids. Deletions cut 4 bases from V and 7 bases from J, with 3 bases between. In germline, CDR1 is MNHEY, CDR2 SMNVEV (reference sequence). The CDR3 region has the DNA TGTGCCAGCAGTTCCTATACGCAGTATTTT. It is translated as CASSSYTQYF.

In its sample, this clone was seen once. This chain connects TRBV15 to TRBJ1-1, with D tentatively TRBD1 (5 bases). The CDR3 is 15 amino acids. V lost 5 bases and J lost 3, with 16 bases in between. Germline assignment: CDR1 LNHNV and CDR2 YYDKDF (reference sequence). The CDR3 region has the DNA TGTGCCACCAGCCGGGGGGGGGTACGGGACACTGAAGCTTTCTTT. Translation gives CATSRGGVRDTEAFF.

This chain connects TRBV11-2 to TRBJ2-1; possible D gene TRBD1, 6 bases. Germline lookup yields CDR1 SGHAT and CDR2 FQNNGV. The V end lost 6 bases, the J end lost 7 bases, and 13 bases lay between the germline ends. This CDR3 has 13 amino acids. The DNA of the CDR3 is TGTGCCAGCAGTGGGGGCGGGTGGAATGAGCAGTTCTTC. Translation: CASSGGGWNEQFF.

The chain has TRBV7-9 and TRBJ1-1; D call uncertain. Germline values: CDR1 SEHNR, CDR2 FQNEAQ (reference sequence). The ends were cut back, 5 bases at V and 7 bases at J, with 8 bases in the middle. The CDR3 is 11 residues long. CDR3 bases: TGTGCCAGCAGCCCCCTTGTTGAAGCTTTCTTT. Its translation: CASSPLVEAFF.

This clone was counted once. At one boundary the junction diverges from the germline segment, which might be a read error. CDR3 coding DNA: TGTGCCAGCACCTTAGCGGGAGCGGGTGAGCAGTTCTTC. It codes for CASTLAGAGEQFF. This chain connects TRBV7-9 to TRBJ2-1; 9 bases agree with TRBD2. The CDR3 loop spans 13 amino acids. Germline V gives CDR1 SEHNR, CDR2 FQNEAQ (reference sequence).

The CDR3 coding sequence is TGTGCCAGCACCCTGATGGGGGGACGTGTAGCAGATACGCAGTATTTT. Protein product: CASTLMGGRVADTQYF. J is TRBJ2-3 and V is TRBV2; possibly TRBD2 for D (6 bases). CDR3 length equals 16 residues. CDR1 and CDR2 from the germline V gene are SNHLY and FYNNEI. The V end was cut by 7 bases, the J end by 4 bases, with 21 bases between.

V is TRBV9 and J is TRBJ1-1; the match to TRBD1 covers 7 bases. With 4 bases clipped from V and 1 base from J, the junction kept 7 bases outside the gene matches. The V gene's germline CDR1 is SGDLS and CDR2 YYNGEE. The length of the CDR3 is 15 residues. The CDR3 DNA reads as TGTGCCAGCAGCCCGAGACAGGGCCCGAACACTGAAGCTTTCTTT. Amino acid sequence: CASSPRQGPNTEAFF.